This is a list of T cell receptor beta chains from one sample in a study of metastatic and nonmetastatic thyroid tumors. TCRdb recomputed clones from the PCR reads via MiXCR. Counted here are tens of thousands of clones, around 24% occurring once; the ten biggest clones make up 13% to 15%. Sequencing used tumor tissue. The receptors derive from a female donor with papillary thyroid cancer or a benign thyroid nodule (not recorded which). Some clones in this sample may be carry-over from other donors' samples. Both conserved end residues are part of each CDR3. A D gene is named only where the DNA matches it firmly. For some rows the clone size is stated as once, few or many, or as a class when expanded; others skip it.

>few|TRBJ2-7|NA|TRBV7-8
TGTGCCAGCAGCCCCGGGACCTACGAGCAGTACTTC
CASSPGTYEQYF
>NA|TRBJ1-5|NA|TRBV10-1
TGCGCCAGCAGTAGGACGGGCAATCAGCCCCAGAATTTT
CASSRTGNQPQNF
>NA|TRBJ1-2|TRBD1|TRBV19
TGTGCCAGTAGTATCGCGGACAGGGAGTCGCCTAACTATGGCTACACCTTC
CASSIADRESPNYGYTF
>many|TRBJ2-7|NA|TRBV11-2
TGTGCCAGCAGCTTAAGTGGGCAGCCCTCCTACGAGCAGTACTTC
CASSLSGQPSYEQYF
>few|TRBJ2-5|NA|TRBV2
TGTGCCAGCAGTGAGGGGATACAAGAGACCCAGTACTTC
CASSEGIQETQYF
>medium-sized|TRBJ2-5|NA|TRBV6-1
TGTGCCAGCACCAGGAGTTCGCACCAAGAGACCCAGTACTTC
CASTRSSHQETQYF
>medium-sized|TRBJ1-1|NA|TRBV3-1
TGTGCCAGCAGCTCCCGACACCGGAACACTGAAGCTTTCTTT
CASSSRHRNTEAFF
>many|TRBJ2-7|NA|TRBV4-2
TGTGCCAGCAGCCAAAGCAGGGGAGGTTATGACGAGCAGTACTTC
CASSQSRGGYDEQYF
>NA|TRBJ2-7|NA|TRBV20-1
TGCAGTGTTACGACAGATTCCTACGAGCAGTACTTC
CSVTTDSYEQYF
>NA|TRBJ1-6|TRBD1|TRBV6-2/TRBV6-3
TGTGCCAGCAGCTCGACAGGGCTTACCTTTAATTCACCCCTCCACTTT
CASSSTGLTFNSPLHF
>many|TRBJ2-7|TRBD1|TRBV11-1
TGTGCCAGCAGCTTATGGCGGGACAGGTCCCACGAGCAGTACTTC
CASSLWRDRSHEQYF
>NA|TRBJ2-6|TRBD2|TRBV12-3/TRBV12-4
TGTGCCAGCAGTCCCGGACTAGCGGGAACTTCTGGGGCCAACGTCCTGACTTTC
CASSPGLAGTSGANVLTF
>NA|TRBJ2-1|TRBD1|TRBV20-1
TGCAGTGCTAGAGACGGACAGGGGATTAAGGGTGAGCAGTTCTTC
CSARDGQGIKGEQFF
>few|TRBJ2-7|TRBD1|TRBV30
TGTGCCTGGAGTGCGGGACAGGGTTCCTACGAGCAGTACTTC
CAWSAGQGSYEQYF
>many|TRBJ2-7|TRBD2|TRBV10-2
TGCGCCAGCAGTGAGCGCCGGACTAGTAGGGGTAGCGAGCAGTACTTC
CASSERRTSRGSEQYF
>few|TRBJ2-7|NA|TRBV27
TGTGCCAGCAGTTCAGGGGAAGGTCTATACGAGCAGTACTTC
CASSSGEGLYEQYF
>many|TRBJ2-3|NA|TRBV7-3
TGTGCCAGCAGCTTGGGGTCGCCAACCACAGATACGCAGTATTTT
CASSLGSPTTDTQYF
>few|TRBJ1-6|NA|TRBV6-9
TGTGCCAGCAGTTATTACTATAATTCACCCCTCCACTTT
CASSYYYNSPLHF
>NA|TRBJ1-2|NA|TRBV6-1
TGTGCCAGCAGTCCCTTAGGAGGGGGGACCTTCTATGGCTACACCTTC
CASSPLGGGTFYGYTF
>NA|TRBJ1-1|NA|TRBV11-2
TGTGCCAGCACCCGGAACGGGGGGCGGAACACTGAAGCTTTCTTT
CASTRNGGRNTEAFF
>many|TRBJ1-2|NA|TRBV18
TGTGCCAGCTCAGGAGGGGATGGCTACACCTTC
CASSGGDGYTF
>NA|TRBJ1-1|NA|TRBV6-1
TGTGCCAGCAGTGAAATGTGGAACACTGAAGCTTTCTTT
CASSEMWNTEAFF
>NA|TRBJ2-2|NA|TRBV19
TGTGCCAGTAGTATATTCAACGGGGAGCTGTTTTTT
CASSIFNGELFF
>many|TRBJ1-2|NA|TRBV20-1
TGCAGTGCTAGACCAAGTGGGCAGGGGATTTTCACCTTC
CSARPSGQGIFTF
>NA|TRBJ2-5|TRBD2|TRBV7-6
TGTGCCAGCAGCTGGACTAGCGGGAGTTTCGAGACCCAGTACTTC
CASSWTSGSFETQYF